Each of the 9 T cell receptor beta chains below was sequenced from the same sample in a study of shared clonotypes between healthy human individuals. The assay was immunoSEQ multiplex PCR, and TCRdb's table has in-frame clones only and misses some. The sample holds 2 million to 2.5 million clones, 95% seen once. Material: naive CD4+ T cells sorted from blood. Sample subset: CD45RA+ positively selected. Receptors were obtained from a man aged 18 to 30 in good health.

The V call is TRBV30, the J call TRBJ1-2; unclear D gene. Germline assignment: CDR1 GTSNPN and CDR2 SVGIG (reference sequence). Trimming left V 3 bases short and J 2 bases short, with 10 bases between. The CDR3 has 13 amino acids. The CDR3 region is CAWRGPFNYGYTF. The CDR3 DNA reads TGTGCCTGGAGAGGGCCCTTCAACTATGGCTACACCTTC. Combining the CDR3 with reference TRBV30 and TRBJ1-2 gives the whole variable domain SQTIHQWPATLVQPVGSPLSLECTVEGTSNPNLYWYRQAAGRGLQLLFYSVGIGQISSEVPQNLSASRPQDRQFILSSKKLLLSDSGFYLCAWRGPFNYGYTFGSGTRLTVV.

The chain carries TRBV9 and TRBJ2-3, with D possibly called TRBD1 or TRBD2 (5 bases each). The germline V gene encodes CDR1 SGDLS and CDR2 YYNGEE. The V gene lost 3 bases and the J gene lost 0 bases, with 14 bases spanning the gap. This CDR3 contains 16 residues. This chain's CDR3 is CASSAGTGRSTDTQYF. Written as DNA, the CDR3 is TGTGCCAGCAGCGCTGGGACGGGCCGTAGCACAGATACGCAGTATTTT.

A single count supports this clone. The V and J genes are TRBV7-2 and TRBJ2-5; 8 bases map to TRBD1. In germline, CDR1 is SGHTA, CDR2 FQGNSA. This CDR3 has 13 amino acids. J lost 7 bases, V lost 4 bases, and 5 bases had no gene match. CDR3 sequence (DNA): TGTGCCAGCAGCTCAGGGGGCGCAGGGACCCAGTACTTC. Its protein is CASSSGGAGTQYF.

The chain combines TRBV5-1 with TRBJ1-6; 9 bases agree with TRBD1. V trimming: 4 bases; J trimming: 3 bases; junction bases outside the gene matches: 11. Germline lookup yields CDR1 SGHRS and CDR2 YFSETQ. The CDR3 runs 18 residues. The CDR3 DNA sequence: TGCGCCAGCAGCCTCTACGAACAGGGGGCCAGCTATAATTCACCCCTCCACTTT. Its protein is CASSLYEQGASYNSPLHF. Full variable domain (missing parts from reference TRBV5-1 and TRBJ1-6): KAGVTQTPRYLIKTRGQQVTLSCSPISGHRSVSWYQQTPGQGLQFLFEYFSETQRNKGNFPGRFSGRQFSNSRSEMNVSTLELGDSALYLCASSLYEQGASYNSPLHFGNGTRLTVT.

The chain carries TRBV5-1 and TRBJ2-1; no clear D gene. The CDR3 extends over 13 amino acids. Trimming removed 3 bases from V and 6 bases from J, with 10 bases in between. Germline-derived CDR1 and CDR2 are SGHRS and YFSETQ. As DNA, the CDR3 is TGCGCCAGCAGCTCACAGAACGGCAATGAGCAGTTCTTC. Protein: CASSSQNGNEQFF.

The rearrangement uses TRBV2 and TRBJ1-2, with 8 bases aligning to TRBD1. Germline values: CDR1 SNHLY, CDR2 FYNNEI. The ends lost 4 bases at V and 6 bases at J; junction bases unmatched: 4. The CDR3 runs 13 residues. CDR3 region: CASSVQGDNGYTF. The CDR3 DNA follows: TGTGCCAGCAGTGTACAGGGGGATAATGGCTACACCTTC.

V and J are TRBV6-1 and TRBJ2-5; TRBD1 matches 7 bases. Germline V gene lookup returns CDR1 MNHNS and CDR2 SASEGT. The V gene end was trimmed by 6 bases and the J gene end by 1 base; junction bases not matched to a gene: 2. The CDR3 totals 13 residues. The CDR3 bases are TGTGCCAGCAGGCCAGGGGGCCAAGAGACCCAGTACTTC. It yields the protein CASRPGGQETQYF.

This clone occurred once. The CDR3 protein is CASSPNNQPQHF. The CDR3 coding sequence is TGCGCCAGCAGTCCTAACAATCAGCCCCAGCATTTT. The gene calls are TRBV10-2 and TRBJ1-5; no clear D. V was clipped by 5 bases and J by 3 bases, with 5 bases between them. The CDR3 runs to 12 residues. Looked up from germline, CDR1 is WSHSY and CDR2 is SAAADI.

In its sample, this clone was seen once. The chain links TRBV7-9 to TRBJ2-5; D remains ambiguous. Germline V lookup: CDR1 SEHNR, CDR2 FQNEAQ (reference sequence). Trimming shortened V by 3 bases and J by 2 bases, and 10 bases separated the two germline ends. The CDR3 runs 14 residues. For the CDR3, the DNA is TGTGCCAGCAGCTTTTCTGTTAGACAAGAGACCCAGTACTTC. As protein: CASSFSVRQETQYF.